These T cell receptor beta chains were read from a single sample in a study of T cells in localized non-small cell lung cancer. TCRdb's table, derived via immunoSEQ multiplex PCR, lists solely in-frame clones and lacks some. The sample contains 20,000 to 25,000 clones, roughly 90% of which appear only once. Here the sequenced sample was peripheral blood, taken before any cancer treatment. All receptors derive from a man between 40 and 75 years old with stage III squamous cell lung carcinoma. Both conserved end residues are part of each CDR3.

cdr3_length,v_call,cdr3_aa
15,TRBV4-3,CASSQGYSLNTEAFF
14,TRBV10-2,CASRPTRGYQPQHF
16,TRBV28,CASSLRAGALSEPQHF
13,TRBV11-1,CASLRVMNTEAFF
12,TRBV7-2,CASSLSGTLQYF
13,TRBV7-2,CASSPRLAGGRFF
14,TRBV5-1,CASSFGQKYVTQYF
17,TRBV7-2,CASSLGRGGWTGNTIYF
17,TRBV28,CASSLGAGGPGAYEQYF
16,TRBV7-2,CASSPPGLAGGPRQFF